Shown below are 30 T cell receptor beta chains from a single sample sequenced in a study of T cells in Graves' hyperthyroidism and ophthalmopathy. RNA transcripts gave rise to amplified TCR beta CDR3 regions. The TCR CDR3 first-round RT-PCR relied on the HTBI primer set. TCRdb ran MiXCR on the multiplex PCR reads and lists one entry per CDR3 protein. The sample holds about 600,000 distinct CDR3 sequences; over 12% are singletons and the top ten take roughly 7.7%. The material sequenced was blood. The origin of the receptors is a woman aged 18-29 years with Graves' ophthalmopathy.

This clonotype was seen at least ten times. The chain's CDR3 is CSASDGARTSSYNEQFF. The CDR3 nucleotides are TGCAGTGCTAGTGATGGGGCGCGAACGAGCTCCTACAATGAGCAGTTCTTC. The J gene is TRBJ2-1, the V gene TRBV20-1, with D maybe TRBD1 (5 bases). Germline CDR1 is DFQATT and CDR2 is SNEGSKA (reference sequence). The germline V and J ends were trimmed by 3 bases and 0 bases, with 18 bases remaining between them. The CDR3 spans 17 residues.

This clonotype was recorded many times. The chain links TRBV5-1 to TRBJ2-3; 7 bases map to TRBD1. Unmatched junction bases numbered 10, after V lost 3 bases and J lost 3 bases. Germline values: CDR1 SGHRS, CDR2 YFSETQ. The CDR3 is 16 amino acids. The CDR3 is CASSSGQDEFTDTQYF. In DNA form, the CDR3 reads TGCGCCAGCAGCTCAGGACAGGACGAGTTTACAGATACGCAGTATTTT.

This clonotype was seen many times. For the CDR3, the DNA is TGTGCCACCTCGACAGTCTCTGGAAACACCATATATTTT. This codes for CATSTVSGNTIYF. The rearrangement links TRBV24-1 to TRBJ1-3; a possible D gene is TRBD1 (5 bases). The germline V gene has CDR1 KGHDR and CDR2 SFDVKD. The V end lost 9 bases, the J end lost 0 bases, and 8 bases lay between the germline ends. CDR3 size: 13 residues.

This clonotype was recorded many times. This chain links TRBV6-1 with TRBJ1-2, with TRBD1 identical over 7 bases. The V gene end was trimmed by 2 bases and the J gene end by 6 bases; junction bases not matched to a gene: 6. Germline loops: CDR1 MNHNS, CDR2 SASEGT. The CDR3 is 14 amino acids. Written as DNA, the CDR3 is TGTGCCAGCAGTGAAAGGGGGCCAACGGATGGCTACACCTTC. Amino acid sequence: CASSERGPTDGYTF.

The chain carries TRBV6-1 and TRBJ2-5; D ambiguous. Germline-derived CDR1 and CDR2 are MNHNS and SASEGT. V was trimmed by 0 bases and J by 5 bases, leaving 22 bases between them. This CDR3 spans 18 amino acids. The CDR3 is CASSEAITTSGPIETQYF. The DNA of the CDR3 is TGTGCCAGCAGTGAAGCTATCACCACCTCTGGGCCGATCGAGACCCAGTACTTC.

This clonotype was counted many times. The rearrangement joins TRBV3-1 to TRBJ2-7; 7 bases agree with TRBD2. Germline V gene data show CDR1 as LGHDT and CDR2 as YNNKEL (reference sequence). With 4 bases clipped from V and 7 bases from J, the junction kept 7 bases outside the gene matches. This CDR3 comprises 13 residues. The CDR3 sequence is CASSRAGEGEQYF. Here the CDR3 DNA reads TGTGCCAGCAGCCGTGCGGGAGAGGGAGAGCAGTACTTC.

This clonotype has ten or more counts. The chain combines TRBV10-3 with TRBJ2-5; TRBD2 matches 10 bases. The CDR3 covers 18 residues. Germline lookup yields CDR1 ENHRY and CDR2 SYGVKD. Losses at the gene ends were 3 bases for V and 5 bases for J; bases not matched to a gene: 15. The CDR3 DNA follows: TGTGCCATCAGTGAACACGGAGATCTAGCGGGAGCTTGGGAGACCCAGTACTTC. Amino acids: CAISEHGDLAGAWETQYF.

A word on this clonotype: Possible read error: a much larger clone is one base away. V is TRBV6-2 or TRBV6-3 and J is TRBJ1-1; the D gene is possibly TRBD1 (6 bases). This CDR3 contains 15 residues. The germline gives CDR1 MNHEY, CDR2 SVGEGT. V was pared by 8 bases and J by 1 base, with 17 bases between. The CDR3 reads CASRGGGGGNTEAFF. CDR3 nucleotides: TGTGCCAGCCGAGGCGGAGGAGGGGGGAACACTGAAGCTTTCTTT.

This clonotype showed up many times. The chain recombines TRBV24-1 with TRBJ2-1, with a tentative D call TRBD2 (5 bases). This CDR3 is built from 20 residues. Looked up from germline, CDR1 is KGHDR and CDR2 is SFDVKD. V was trimmed by 0 bases and J by 5 bases, leaving 25 bases between them. The CDR3 is CATSDLRFGLAGTPHNEQFF. In DNA form, the CDR3 reads TGTGCCACCAGTGATTTGAGGTTCGGGCTAGCCGGTACCCCCCACAATGAGCAGTTCTTC.

V is TRBV24-1 and J is TRBJ2-1; D unresolved. Germline V gene sequence: CDR1 KGHDR, CDR2 SFDVKD. Trimming stripped 4 bases from V and 0 bases from J, with 3 bases between. CDR3 length equals 13 residues. The CDR3 DNA sequence: TGTGCCACCAGTGACTCCTCCTACAATGAGCAGTTCTTC. Protein product: CATSDSSYNEQFF.

This clonotype appeared a few times. The chain combines TRBV9 with TRBJ2-2; TRBD2 agrees at 10 bases. This CDR3 spans 19 amino acids. The germline CDR1 and CDR2 sequences are SGDLS and YYNGEE. V trimming: 0 bases; J trimming: 3 bases; junction bases outside the gene matches: 11. CDR3: CASSVEGGRLAGDTGELFF. CDR3 sequence (DNA): TGTGCCAGCAGCGTAGAAGGTGGGCGGCTAGCGGGAGACACCGGGGAGCTGTTTTTT.

This clonotype was seen at least ten times. V usage is TRBV7-8 and J usage is TRBJ1-4; D is unresolved. V was clipped by 5 bases and J by 7 bases, with 11 bases between them. The CDR3 covers 13 residues. Germline values: CDR1 SGHVS, CDR2 FQNEAQ. The DNA of the CDR3 is TGTGCCAGCAGCGTAGTGATGATTGAAAAACTGTTTTTT. It translates to CASSVVMIEKLFF.

This clonotype was seen repeatedly, ten times or more. One end of the junction varies from germline; a read error may be responsible. The chain has TRBV20-1 and TRBJ1-2, with a weak D call TRBD1 (6 bases). Germline V gives CDR1 DFQATT, CDR2 SNEGSKA (reference sequence). The CDR3 has 14 residues. The CDR3 nucleotides are TGCAGTGCTAGAGCTCTAACTGGGAGGGGGGCGCTGCCCTTC. This translates into CSARALTGRGALPF.

This clonotype has only a few counts. The chain links TRBV4-2 to TRBJ2-1; D remains unclear. This CDR3 has 16 amino acids. Per the germline V gene, CDR1 is LGHNA and CDR2 is YNFKEQ. V gave up 0 bases and J gave up 5 bases, with 14 bases separating them. CDR3 protein: CASSQEAGRRDNEQFF. Here the CDR3 DNA reads TGTGCCAGCAGCCAAGAAGCTGGAAGGCGCGACAATGAGCAGTTCTTC.

This clonotype was recorded many times. The chain links TRBV24-1 to TRBJ2-2, with D perhaps matching TRBD2 (5 bases). V dropped 8 bases and J dropped 2 bases, with 14 bases sitting between them. The CDR3 runs to 15 residues. CDR1 is KGHDR, CDR2 SFDVKD, per germline. Here the CDR3 DNA reads TGTGCCACCACAGCGACGGGGTTAAACACCGGGGAGCTGTTTTTT. This gives the protein CATTATGLNTGELFF.

This clonotype was counted at least ten times. The chain employs TRBV28 and TRBJ2-7, with TRBD2 identical over 10 bases. J lost 3 bases, V lost 7 bases, and 6 bases had no gene match. CDR3 length: 14 amino acids. Germline V gives CDR1 MDHEN, CDR2 SYDVKM. CDR3 residues: CASTPSGSVYEQYF. DNA of the CDR3: TGTGCCAGCACCCCTAGCGGGAGCGTCTACGAGCAGTACTTC. The whole variable domain, filled in from reference TRBV28 and TRBJ2-7, reads DVKVTQSSRYLVKRTGEKVFLECVQDMDHENMFWYRQDPGLGLRLIYFSYDVKMKEKGDIPEGYSVSREKKERFSLILESASTNQTSMYLCASTPSGSVYEQYFGPGTRLTVT.

This clonotype has a count of ten or more. CDR3 nucleotide sequence: TGTGCCAGCAGCTCCTACGGGGAGGGGGAGACCCAGTACTTC. This sequence encodes CASSSYGEGETQYF. V is TRBV7-3 and J is TRBJ2-5; 7 nucleotides agree with TRBD2. Trimming took 4 bases from V and 5 from J; bases not matched to a gene: 7. The length of the CDR3 is 14 residues. Per the germline V gene, CDR1 is SGHTA and CDR2 is FQGTGA. Using reference TRBV7-3 and TRBJ2-5 for the parts outside the CDR3, the full variable domain is GAGVSQTPSNKVTEKGKYVELRCDPISGHTALYWYRQSLGQGPEFLIYFQGTGAADDSGLPNDRFFAVRPEGSVSTLKIQRTERGDSAVYLCASSSYGEGETQYFGPGTRLLVL.

This clonotype was found many times. The chain links TRBV5-8 to TRBJ2-1, with 7 nucleotides matching TRBD1. Looked up from germline, CDR1 is SGHTS and CDR2 is YDEGEE. V lost 5 bases, J lost 1 base, and 6 bases stayed unmatched. The CDR3 runs 15 residues. The CDR3 region is CASSFDRASYNEQFF. The CDR3 coding sequence is TGTGCCAGCAGTTTTGACAGGGCGTCCTACAATGAGCAGTTCTTC.

The genes are TRBV24-1 and TRBJ2-1, with D possibly TRBD1 on 6 matching bases. The length of the CDR3 is 15 residues. Deletions cut 7 bases from V and 8 bases from J, with 20 bases between. Germline lookup yields CDR1 KGHDR and CDR2 SFDVKD. CDR3 protein: CATRGAQGIFDEQFF. The CDR3 DNA is TGTGCCACCAGGGGGGCACAGGGTATTTTCGATGAGCAGTTCTTC.

In its sample, this clonotype was seen a few times. The J gene is TRBJ2-2, the V gene TRBV3-1; 7 bases map to TRBD1. The germline V gene encodes CDR1 LGHDT and CDR2 YNNKEL (reference sequence). The CDR3 length is 15 residues. Trimming removed 4 bases from V and 4 bases from J; junction bases left unmatched: 6. The CDR3: CASSPIGQATGELFF. CDR3 DNA sequence: TGTGCCAGCAGCCCCATCGGACAGGCCACCGGGGAGCTGTTTTTT.

The table lists this clonotype with a few counts. The chain couples TRBV27 to TRBJ2-7; maybe TRBD2 (7 bases). The CDR3 runs to 14 residues. Germline values: CDR1 MNHEY, CDR2 SMNVEV (reference sequence). The V gene lost 3 bases and the J gene lost 4 bases, with 13 bases spanning the gap. The CDR3 DNA follows: TGTGCCAGCAGTTTTTCACAGGGAGGGTACGAGCAGTACTTC. Amino acid sequence: CASSFSQGGYEQYF.

Ten or more counts support this clonotype. V and J are TRBV24-1 and TRBJ2-2; 9 positions agree with TRBD1. Looked up from germline, CDR1 is KGHDR and CDR2 is SFDVKD. The J segment lost 2 bases and the V segment lost 6 bases, leaving 9 bases of the junction unmatched. The CDR3 is 17 residues long. CDR3 in DNA: TGTGCCACCAGTCCCCCGGGACAGGGTGTTAACACCGGGGAGCTGTTTTTT. The encoded protein is CATSPPGQGVNTGELFF.

In its sample, this clonotype was seen many times. J is TRBJ1-2 and V is TRBV6-1; no clear D gene. V was clipped by 6 bases and J by 8 bases, with 19 bases between them. The CDR3 length is 14 residues. Germline values: CDR1 MNHNS, CDR2 SASEGT. CDR3 DNA: TGTGCCAGCAGGCCGGGCGATCAACACTGGGGCTACACCTTC. This encodes CASRPGDQHWGYTF.

This clonotype has at least ten counts. This sequence joins TRBV20-1 and TRBJ1-1; D unclear. V lost 3 bases and J 6 bases, leaving 11 bases between the germline ends. Per germline, CDR1 DFQATT and CDR2 SNEGSKA (reference sequence). This CDR3 region has 12 residues. DNA of the CDR3: TGCAGTGCTAGCGGTGAATTCCCTGAAGCTTTCTTT. Its protein is CSASGEFPEAFF.

This clonotype occurred a few times. V and J are TRBV12-3 or TRBV12-4 and TRBJ1-2, with TRBD1 identical over 11 bases. The CDR3 length is 15 residues. Trimming cost V 5 bases and J 1 base; bases outside gene matches: 3. The CDR3, as DNA: TGTGCCAGCAGTGCGGACAGGGGGCTTAACTATGGCTACACCTTC. Its translation: CASSADRGLNYGYTF.

Many counts were recorded for this clonotype. As DNA, the CDR3 is TGTGCCAGCAGTACGGGACTACTATACAATGAGCAGTTCTTC. Its protein product is CASSTGLLYNEQFF. The chain has TRBV2 and TRBJ2-1, with 7 bases identical to TRBD2. The J segment lost 4 bases and the V segment lost 5 bases, leaving 5 bases of the junction unmatched. The CDR3 is made up of 14 amino acids. CDR1 and CDR2 (germline): SNHLY, FYNNEI. Looking up the rest from reference TRBV2 and TRBJ2-1 gives the full variable domain: EPEVTQTPSHQVTQMGQEVILRCVPISNHLYFYWYRQILGQKVEFLVSFYNNEISEKSEIFDDQFSVERPDGSNFTLKIRSTKLEDSAMYFCASSTGLLYNEQFFGPGTRLTVL.

The chain uses TRBV28 and TRBJ2-1, with D possibly TRBD2 on 6 matching bases. This CDR3 is 15 amino acids long. The V end was cut by 5 bases, the J end by 7 bases, with 18 bases between. The germline gives CDR1 MDHEN, CDR2 SYDVKM. The CDR3 coding sequence is TGTGCCAGCAGTCCCCGGGACTCCCACTGGAATGAGCAGTTCTTC. This gives the protein CASSPRDSHWNEQFF. The complete variable domain, with remaining parts taken from reference TRBV28 and TRBJ2-1, reads DVKVTQSSRYLVKRTGEKVFLECVQDMDHENMFWYRQDPGLGLRLIYFSYDVKMKEKGDIPEGYSVSREKKERFSLILESASTNQTSMYLCASSPRDSHWNEQFFGPGTRLTVL.

The chain combines TRBV6-2 or TRBV6-3 with TRBJ1-5; the D is unclear. CDR3 length: 11 residues. Trimming removed 8 bases at V and 5 bases at J, with 7 bases between. Germline loops: CDR1 MNHEY, CDR2 SVGEGT. CDR3 DNA sequence: TGTGCCAGCGGTCGCGATCAGCCCCAGCATTTT. Amino acids: CASGRDQPQHF.

This clonotype was seen ten or more times. This sequence joins TRBV9 and TRBJ1-1; tentative D call: TRBD1 (6 bases). The CDR3 spans 16 residues. The germline gives CDR1 SGDLS, CDR2 YYNGEE. The germline V and J ends were trimmed by 1 base and 1 base, with 14 bases remaining between them. Written as DNA, the CDR3 is TGTGCCAGCAGCGTATGGGTGGGGGCCGGGAACACTGAAGCTTTCTTT. The encoded protein is CASSVWVGAGNTEAFF.

This clonotype was seen ten or more times. This chain joins TRBV6-1 and TRBJ1-3; D uncertain. Germline CDR1 reads MNHNS; CDR2 reads SASEGT. V gave up 6 bases and J gave up 0 bases, with 9 bases separating them. The CDR3 covers 14 residues. The chain's CDR3 is CASRLSGSGNTIYF. The CDR3 DNA sequence: TGTGCCAGCAGACTGAGTGGCTCTGGAAACACCATATATTTT.